This T cell receptor beta chain was documented in a study of OX40 agonist ivuxolimab in advanced cancers. About the study: The patients received ivuxolimab by intravenous route every 2 weeks at 0.01 to 10 mg/kg.

The germline V and J ends were trimmed by 6 bases and 6 bases, with 9 bases remaining between them. CDR1 is LNHDA, CDR2 SQIVND, per germline (reference sequence). The CDR3 spans 12 residues. Assay: immunoSEQ multiplex PCR; the TCRdb copy retains only in-frame clones and omits some. The sample holds roughly 50,000 clones, 70% to 90% seen once. Whole-study results and caveats: CD4+ and CD8+ blood T cells expanded clonally by week 6 at 0.1 to 3.0 mg/kg.

About this clone: What it binds is unknown.

This specimen was CD4+ or CD8+ T cells sorted from blood, taken in a trial of the OX40 agonist ivuxolimab. The clonotype originates from an adult with an advanced solid tumor such as melanoma, head and neck, liver or kidney cancer. This chain joins TRBV19 and TRBJ2-1, with D perhaps TRBD2 (7 bases). The CDR3 sequence: CASRRGGNEQFF. In nucleotides, the CDR3 is TGTGCCAGTAGGAGGGGGGGCAATGAGCAGTTCTTC. The variable domain in full, completed from reference TRBV19 and TRBJ2-1, reads DGGITQSPKYLFRKEGQNVTLSCEQNLNHDAMYWYRQDPGQGLRLIYYSQIVNDFQKGDIAEGYSVSREKKESFPLTVTSAQKNPTAFYLCASRRGGNEQFFGPGTRLTVL.